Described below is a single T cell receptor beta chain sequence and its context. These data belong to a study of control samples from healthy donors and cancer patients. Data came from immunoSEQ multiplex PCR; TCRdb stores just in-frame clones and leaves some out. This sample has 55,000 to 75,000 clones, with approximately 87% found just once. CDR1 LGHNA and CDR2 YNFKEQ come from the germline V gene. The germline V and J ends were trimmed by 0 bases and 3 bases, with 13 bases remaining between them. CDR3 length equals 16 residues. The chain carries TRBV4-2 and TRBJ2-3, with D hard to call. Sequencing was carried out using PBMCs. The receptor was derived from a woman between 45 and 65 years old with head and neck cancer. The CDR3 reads CASSQDRSSATDTQYF. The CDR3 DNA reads TGTGCCAGCAGCCAAGATAGGTCTAGTGCGACAGATACGCAGTATTTT.